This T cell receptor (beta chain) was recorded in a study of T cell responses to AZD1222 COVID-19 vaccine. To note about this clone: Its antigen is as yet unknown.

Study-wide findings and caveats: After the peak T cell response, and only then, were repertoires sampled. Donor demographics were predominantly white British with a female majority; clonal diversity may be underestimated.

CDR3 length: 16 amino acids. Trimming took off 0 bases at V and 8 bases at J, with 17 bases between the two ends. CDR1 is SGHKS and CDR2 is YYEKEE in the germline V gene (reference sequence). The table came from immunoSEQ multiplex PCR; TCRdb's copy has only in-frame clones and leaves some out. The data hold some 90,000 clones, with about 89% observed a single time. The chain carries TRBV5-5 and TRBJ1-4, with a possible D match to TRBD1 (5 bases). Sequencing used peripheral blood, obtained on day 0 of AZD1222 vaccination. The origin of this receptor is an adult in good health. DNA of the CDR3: TGTGCCAGCAGCTTGGTTTCGCAGGGACGAGGGGAAAAACTGTTTTTT. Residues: CASSLVSQGRGEKLFF.